Presented here are 20 T cell receptor beta chains from one specimen sequenced in a study of control samples from healthy donors and cancer patients. Clones were sequenced by immunoSEQ multiplex PCR, and TCRdb holds only the in-frame ones, with some missing. The repertoire includes about 2,000 clones, about 73% of them detected once, and 11% sits in the top ten. Sequences were obtained from formalin-fixed, paraffin-embedded tissue. These receptors were taken from a female donor with lung cancer.

This clone was counted once. This chain links TRBV2 with TRBJ2-3; TRBD2 might be the D (6 bases). Germline CDR1 and CDR2: SNHLY and FYNNEI. V shed 6 bases and J shed 2 bases, with 12 bases lying between them. The CDR3 is 14 amino acids. CDR3 DNA sequence: TGTGCCAGCAGGGAGGGACGGTTCACAGATACGCAGTATTTT. Protein sequence: CASREGRFTDTQYF.

This clone turned up a few times. The chain recombines TRBV29-1 with TRBJ2-6, with 12 positions matching TRBD1. J lost 2 bases, V lost 7 bases, and 6 bases had no gene match. The length of the CDR3 is 16 residues. The V gene's germline CDR1 is SQVTM and CDR2 ANQGSEA. CDR3 bases: TGCAGCGCTTCGGGACAGGGGGCAACTGGGGCCAACGTCCTGACTTTC. Protein sequence: CSASGQGATGANVLTF.

The chain links TRBV11-2 to TRBJ2-3; D perhaps matches TRBD2 (6 bases). The CDR3 is 14 residues long. Between the trimmed V and J ends, which lost 1 base and 2 bases, there was a span of 7 bases. The germline V gene encodes CDR1 SGHAT and CDR2 FQNNGV. CDR3 nucleotides: TGTGCCAGCAGCTTAGCGGGGGTCACAGATACGCAGTATTTT. Its protein product is CASSLAGVTDTQYF.

The chain is built from TRBV3-1 (or the pseudogene TRBV3-2) and TRBJ2-2; D may be TRBD2 (6 bases). The V gene's germline CDR1 is LGHDT and CDR2 YNNKEL (reference sequence). The CDR3 extends over 14 amino acids. The V end was cut by 8 bases, the J end by 3 bases, with 13 bases between. CDR3 region: CASRSGEHTGELFF. CDR3 DNA sequence: TGTGCCAGCCGTTCGGGAGAGCACACCGGGGAGCTGTTTTTT.

The chain joins TRBV6-4 to TRBJ2-3; TRBD1 might be the D (6 bases). This CDR3 has 13 residues. The germline CDR1 and CDR2 sequences are MRHNA and SNTAGT. The ends were cut back, 4 bases at V and 3 bases at J, with 8 bases in the middle. CDR3 loop: CASSGTETDTQYF. In DNA form, the CDR3 reads TGTGCCAGCAGTGGGACAGAAACAGATACGCAGTATTTT.

The V and J genes are TRBV10-2 and TRBJ2-1; unclear D gene. The length of the CDR3 is 12 residues. V lost 6 bases to trimming and J lost 3 bases, with 6 bases between them. Germline lookup yields CDR1 WSHSY and CDR2 SAAADI. This chain's CDR3 is CASSGNYNEQFF. The DNA for the CDR3 is TGCGCCAGCAGCGGCAACTACAATGAGCAGTTCTTC.

The chain links TRBV6-2 or TRBV6-3 to TRBJ2-1; D is unclear. V dropped 2 bases and J dropped 8 bases, with 4 bases sitting between them. CDR1 is MNHEY, CDR2 SVGEGT, per germline. The CDR3 runs 11 residues. This CDR3 is CASSYQYEQFF. In DNA form, the CDR3 reads TGTGCCAGCAGTTACCAGTATGAGCAGTTCTTC.

The chain combines TRBV9 with TRBJ2-1, with 8 bases matching TRBD2. Per germline, CDR1 SGDLS and CDR2 YYNGEE. Losses at the gene ends were 3 bases for V and 7 bases for J; bases not matched to a gene: 12. This CDR3 has 16 residues. This chain's CDR3 is CASSAQCRSGSNEQFF. Here the CDR3 DNA reads TGTGCCAGCAGCGCCCAGTGTAGGAGCGGGAGTAATGAGCAGTTCTTC. The full variable domain, rest sourced from reference TRBV9 and TRBJ2-1, is DSGVTQTPKHLITATGQRVTLRCSPRSGDLSVYWYQQSLDQGLQFLIQYYNGEERAKGNILERFSAQQFPDLHSELNLSSLELGDSALYFCASSAQCRSGSNEQFFGPGTRLTVL.

This clone has a single count. The V call is TRBV10-3, the J call TRBJ2-5; D is unresolved. Per germline, CDR1 ENHRY and CDR2 SYGVKD. The CDR3 is made up of 14 amino acids. The V and J ends lost 2 bases and 4 bases respectively, with 11 bases between them. CDR3 DNA: TGTGCCATCAGTGAGGCCCACAACCCAGAGACCCAGTACTTC. Encoded protein: CAISEAHNPETQYF.

This rearrangement joins TRBV19 to TRBJ2-7; 11 bases line up with TRBD2. CDR1 is LNHDA and CDR2 is SQIVND in the germline V gene (reference sequence). With 5 bases clipped from V and 4 bases from J, the junction kept 4 bases outside the gene matches. This CDR3 has 14 amino acids. This chain's CDR3 is CASSPGLAGYEQYF. The CDR3 coding sequence is TGTGCCAGTAGTCCCGGACTAGCGGGTTACGAGCAGTACTTC. The variable domain in full, completed from reference TRBV19 and TRBJ2-7, reads DGGITQSPKYLFRKEGQNVTLSCEQNLNHDAMYWYRQDPGQGLRLIYYSQIVNDFQKGDIAEGYSVSREKKESFPLTVTSAQKNPTAFYLCASSPGLAGYEQYFGPGTRLTVT.

The V and J genes are TRBV19 and TRBJ2-1; tentatively, D is TRBD2 (5 bases). V shed 5 bases and J shed 4 bases, with 24 bases lying between them. CDR1 and CDR2 from the germline V gene are LNHDA and SQIVND (reference sequence). The length of the CDR3 is 18 residues. The CDR3 DNA reads as TGTGCCAGTAGTTCGAAATCAAACCCATTCGGGGTATACAATGAGCAGTTCTTC. This encodes CASSSKSNPFGVYNEQFF.

The rearrangement uses TRBV14 and TRBJ2-2; weak D call: TRBD2 (6 bases). The CDR3 is 13 residues long. Germline loops: CDR1 SGHDN, CDR2 FVKESK. V lost 4 bases, J lost 5 bases, and 8 bases lay in between. The CDR3: CASSLAGTGELFF. Here the CDR3 DNA reads TGTGCCAGCAGCCTCGCGGGGACCGGGGAGCTGTTTTTT.

This sequence joins TRBV6-1 and TRBJ1-3; perhaps TRBD1 as D (5 bases). The CDR3 is made up of 16 amino acids. Trimming took off 3 bases at V and 7 bases at J, with 19 bases between the two ends. Germline V gives CDR1 MNHNS, CDR2 SASEGT. The CDR3 sequence is CASSDPKGTAWNTIYF. CDR3 DNA sequence: TGTGCCAGCAGTGACCCGAAGGGGACTGCATGGAACACCATATATTTT.

The chain links TRBV7-3 to TRBJ2-1; 14 bases agree with TRBD2. The V and J ends lost 2 bases and 9 bases, in that order; junction bases with no gene match: 6. CDR3 length equals 16 residues. Germline loops: CDR1 SGHTA, CDR2 FQGTGA. This chain's CDR3 is CASSLYGTSGRAEQFF. The CDR3 DNA follows: TGTGCCAGCAGCTTATACGGGACTAGCGGGAGAGCTGAGCAGTTCTTC.

This clone was observed a single time. V and J are TRBV21-1 and TRBJ1-5; TRBD1 was called by the table and not checked on the DNA. TRBV21-1 is a pseudogene segment. The CDR3 length is 15 residues. The CDR3 is CASSRETDSNQPQHF. The CDR3 nucleotides are TGTGCCAGCAGCAGAGAGACAGATAGCAATCAGCCCCAGCATTTT.

V is TRBV15 and J is TRBJ2-7, with 7 bases lining up with TRBD2. Germline trimming cut 5 bases from V and 6 bases from J; bases unmatched to any gene: 4. CDR3 length equals 12 residues. Germline CDR1 and CDR2: LNHNV and YYDKDF (reference sequence). The CDR3 coding sequence is TGTGCCACCAGCGAAAGCGGGATCGAGCAGTACTTC. Amino acids: CATSESGIEQYF.

This clone has a handful of counts. The J gene is TRBJ2-1, the V gene TRBV9; TRBD2 agrees at 9 bases. Germline V gives CDR1 SGDLS, CDR2 YYNGEE. CDR3 size: 16 residues. V was pared by 0 bases and J by 10 bases, with 11 bases of the junction left unmatched. As DNA, the CDR3 is TGTGCCAGCAGCGTAGTGGGACTAGCCTCAAACGACGAGCAGTTCTTC. Protein sequence: CASSVVGLASNDEQFF.

V is TRBV5-4 and J is TRBJ1-2; 8 bases agree with TRBD1. The CDR3 covers 13 residues. Germline trimming cut 4 bases from V and 4 bases from J; bases unmatched to any gene: 3. Germline-derived CDR1 and CDR2 are SGHNT and YYREEE (reference sequence). CDR3 sequence: CASSGTGIYGYTF. CDR3 bases: TGTGCCAGCAGCGGGACAGGCATCTATGGCTACACCTTC.

The gene calls are TRBV19 and TRBJ1-1, with 7 bases identical to TRBD1. The CDR3 is 12 amino acids. Germline loops: CDR1 LNHDA, CDR2 SQIVND (reference sequence). Trimming removed 8 bases from V and 4 bases from J; junction bases left unmatched: 4. The CDR3 loop is CASQAGGTEAFF. The DNA for the CDR3 is TGTGCCAGTCAGGCAGGGGGCACTGAAGCTTTCTTT.

The V gene is TRBV28, the J gene TRBJ2-5; D perhaps matches TRBD1 (5 bases). Germline V gene data show CDR1 as MDHEN and CDR2 as SYDVKM. V was trimmed by 7 bases and J by 3 bases, leaving 18 bases between them. CDR3 length equals 15 residues. Written as DNA, the CDR3 is TGTGCCAGCAATTCCAACAAGGGGCACGAAGAGACCCAGTACTTC. This encodes CASNSNKGHEETQYF.